This TCR beta chain was identified during a study of blood T cells in healthy people across ages. Findings and limits, study-wide: CMV status of donors was unknown, possibly confounding expanded clonotype changes. Aged donors had fewer naive CD4+ cells and lower diversity than long-lived donors.

For the second PCR, which ran for about 7 to 11 cycles, a sample-barcoded 5' primer and a J-beta primer mix were used. TCRdb passed the 5' RACE reads through MiXCR, listing each CDR3 protein once. The data hold 1.5 million to 1.8 million distinct CDR3 sequences, with about 45% observed a single time. There are a few counts of this clonotype. What it binds is unknown. Trimming took off 2 bases at V and 4 bases at J, with 12 bases between the two ends. CDR3 length: 14 residues. CDR1 is MNHNY, CDR2 SVGAGI, per germline (reference sequence). V and J are TRBV6-6 and TRBJ2-7; D is perhaps TRBD1 or TRBD2 (6 bases each). The sample comprised blood. This TCR was recovered from a woman between 18 and 29 years old in good health. The CDR3, as DNA: TGTGCCAGCAGTTACCAGCCGGGGGCGTACGAGCAGTACTTC. Translation gives CASSYQPGAYEQYF.